Listed below are T cell receptor beta chains from one sample, sequenced in a study of blood T cell repertoires in COVID-19. Generated by immunoSEQ multiplex PCR, the TCRdb table keeps only in-frame clones and is missing some. The sample has about 110,000 clones, less than 90% seen once; the top ten hold around a sixth. What was sequenced was peripheral blood. The receptors here all came from a woman aged 55-70 years with acute or convalescent COVID-19. Each CDR3 is given with its conserved first and last residue. Each record gives: J gene, D gene, V gene, clone size, CDR3 DNA, CDR3 protein. D genes are given only for firm matches. Clone size is stated in some rows and not others, as once, few, many or a class when expanded.

>TRBJ1-6|.|TRBV11-2|few
TGTGCCAGCAGCTTAGTGAGAAATTCACCCCTCCACTTT
CASSLVRNSPLHF
>TRBJ2-7|.|TRBV19|.
TGTGCCAGTAGTATCGTGGGGGGAAAACGCGAGCAGTACTTC
CASSIVGGKREQYF
>TRBJ2-7|.|TRBV9|.
TGTGCCAGCAGCGGACCACAGGGCTACGAGCAGTACTTC
CASSGPQGYEQYF
>TRBJ2-5|TRBD2|TRBV9|.
TGTGCCAGCAGCGTATCAGCGGGAGGTTGGGGGGAGACCCAGTACTTC
CASSVSAGGWGETQYF
>TRBJ1-1|TRBD1|TRBV6-5|.
TGTGCCAGCAGTAGGGGGCGCGGTACTGAAGCTTTCTTT
CASSRGRGTEAFF
>TRBJ1-2|.|TRBV7-8|once
TGTGCCAGCAGCTTATATGTGGAAGCGCATGGCTACACCTTC
CASSLYVEAHGYTF
>TRBJ2-1|.|TRBV21-1|.
TGTGCCAGCCCACAACTAGCGGGAGAGGGGGACGAGCAGTTCTTC
CASPQLAGEGDEQFF
>TRBJ1-4|.|TRBV28|.
TGTGCCAGCAGTCAAGCCCCTTATGAAAAACTGTTTTTT
CASSQAPYEKLFF
>TRBJ2-7|.|TRBV3-1/TRBV3-2|.
TGTGCCAGCAGCCCGGACTTCTTGAGCGAGCAGTACTTC
CASSPDFLSEQYF
>TRBJ2-3|TRBD2|TRBV28|.
TGTGCCAGCAGGGGCACTAGCGGGGGCCCGTCGCGTCAGTATTTT
CASRGTSGGPSRQYF
>TRBJ2-7|TRBD1|TRBV5-4|.
TGTGCCAGCGGCACGGGACAGCTATACGAGCAGTACTTC
CASGTGQLYEQYF
>TRBJ2-3|TRBD2|TRBV19|.
TGTGCCAGTAGCCCTAGCGGAGCCACAGATACGCAGTATTTT
CASSPSGATDTQYF
>TRBJ1-1|.|TRBV19|.
TGTGCCAGTACCACCAGGGCGGGATTGAACACTGAAGCTTTCTTT
CASTTRAGLNTEAFF
>TRBJ2-6|.|TRBV5-1|.
TGCGCCAGCAGCCCCGAGCCTTCACTACTCGGCGCCAACGTCCTGACTTTC
CASSPEPSLLGANVLTF
>TRBJ2-7|.|TRBV12-3/TRBV12-4|.
TGTGCCAGCGGGGAGGTACCTGCTGCCGAGCAGTACTTC
CASGEVPAAEQYF
>TRBJ2-1|.|TRBV28|.
TGTGCCAGCAGCTCACTAGACGGGGGGCATTACAATGAGCAGTTCTTC
CASSSLDGGHYNEQFF
>TRBJ2-7|TRBD1|TRBV7-6|.
TGTGCCAGCAGCTTAGCGCCCTTGACAGGGGGCGGTGAGCAGTACTTC
CASSLAPLTGGGEQYF
>TRBJ1-4|.|TRBV30|.
TGTGCCTGGAGTGTAGAGGGAAAACTGTTTTTT
CAWSVEGKLFF
>TRBJ2-5|.|TRBV5-4|.
TGTGCCAGCACCCTGAGGGGGCAAGAGACCCAGTACTTC
CASTLRGQETQYF
>TRBJ2-1|.|TRBV28|.
TGTGCCAGCAGTTCCCCCGGCTCCCCCGTGGGAGCCTACAATGAGCAGTTCTTC
CASSSPGSPVGAYNEQFF
>TRBJ1-1|TRBD1|TRBV6-5|.
TGTGCCAGCAGCCCCGGGACAGGGTCGACTGAAGCTTTCTTT
CASSPGTGSTEAFF
>TRBJ2-3|TRBD2|TRBV29-1|.
TGCAGCGCCCGCCCCACTAGCGGGAGTAGCACAGATACGCAGTATTTT
CSARPTSGSSTDTQYF
>TRBJ2-7|.|TRBV12-2|.
TGTGCAAGTCGTTCGCACCACTACACCTCCTACGAGCAGTACTTC
CASRSHHYTSYEQYF
>TRBJ1-2|.|TRBV7-3|once
TGTGCCAGCAGCCCGACTCCGGGGTCCAACTATGGCTACACCTTC
CASSPTPGSNYGYTF
>TRBJ1-3|.|TRBV7-8|medium-sized
TGTGCCAGCAGCTCCGGACTGTGGGGAAACACCATATATTTT
CASSSGLWGNTIYF
>TRBJ2-1|.|TRBV5-1|.
TGCGCCAGCAGCTTGGCTAAATACAATGAGCAGTTCTTC
CASSLAKYNEQFF
>TRBJ1-2|.|TRBV19|.
TGTGCCAGTAGTGTGGCATATGGCTACACCTTC
CASSVAYGYTF
>TRBJ2-7|.|TRBV7-9|.
TGTGCCAGCAGCCTCTCCTACGAGCAGTACTTC
CASSLSYEQYF
>TRBJ1-5|.|TRBV27|once
TGTGCCAGCAGTTTACAAGATCCCAGACTAAATCAGCCCCAGCATTTT
CASSLQDPRLNQPQHF
>TRBJ2-7|.|TRBV7-8|.
TGTGCCAGCAGCCGAGGAACGACGGAGGCCTCCTACGAGCAGTACTTC
CASSRGTTEASYEQYF
>TRBJ2-1|.|TRBV12-3/TRBV12-4|.
TGTGCCAGCAGTAACGGGGTTGGGAATGAGCAGTTCTTC
CASSNGVGNEQFF
>TRBJ2-3|.|TRBV7-2|.
TGTGCCAGCAGCTTTGGCGGGCTAGGGAACACAGATACGCAGTATTTT
CASSFGGLGNTDTQYF
>TRBJ1-5|.|TRBV18|.
TGTGCCAGCTCACGGGGGGAGGGCAATCAGCCCCAGCATTTT
CASSRGEGNQPQHF
>TRBJ2-3|TRBD2|TRBV11-1|medium-sized
TGTGCCAGCAGATCTCAGCGGGAGGGTAAAGATACGCAGTATTTT
CASRSQREGKDTQYF
>TRBJ1-3|.|TRBV6-5|.
TGTGCCAGCAGGGCGGAGGTCACCATATATTTT
CASRAEVTIYF
>TRBJ1-2|TRBD1|TRBV27|.
TGTGCCAGCAGTGCCGGACAGGTTGGCAACTATGGCTACACCTTC
CASSAGQVGNYGYTF
>TRBJ1-1|.|TRBV27|.
TGTGCCAGCAGTTTAGTCGGGGGGCCCGTTCCTGAAGCTTTCTTT
CASSLVGGPVPEAFF
>TRBJ1-2|.|TRBV5-1|few
TGCGCCAGCAGCTTGGACCAAAGCCGGTACAGTTATGGCTACACCTTC
CASSLDQSRYSYGYTF
>TRBJ1-2|.|TRBV6-1|once
TGTGCCAGCAGTGAAAATCCAGGTGGATATGGCTACACCTTC
CASSENPGGYGYTF
>TRBJ2-2|TRBD2|TRBV6-6|once
TGTGCCAGCAGACGGACTAGCGTGAACACCGGGGAGCTGTTTTTT
CASRRTSVNTGELFF
>TRBJ2-7|TRBD1|TRBV29-1|.
TGCAGCGTTACCACATCCGGACAGGGGAAGTACGAGCAGTACTTC
CSVTTSGQGKYEQYF
>TRBJ2-1|.|TRBV7-8|.
TGTGCCAGCAGCTTCACCGTTACGGGGTTCCCTCCCTACAATGAGCAGTTCTTC
CASSFTVTGFPPYNEQFF
>TRBJ2-7|.|TRBV7-2|.
TGTGCCAGCAGCCCCCCGGGGTTGGGGCAGTACTTC
CASSPPGLGQYF
>TRBJ1-2|TRBD1|TRBV7-9|.
TGTGCCAGCAGCTTACTAGGACAGGGCTTCCGGGGCTACACCTTC
CASSLLGQGFRGYTF
>TRBJ1-2|.|TRBV4-1|.
TGCGCCAGCAGCCAAGGTGGACTTCCCTATGGCTACACCTTC
CASSQGGLPYGYTF
>TRBJ2-3|TRBD1|TRBV30|.
TGTGCCCGACGGGACAGGGGAGGAGATACGCAGTATTTT
CARRDRGGDTQYF
>TRBJ2-3|TRBD1|TRBV2|.
TGTGCCAGCAAGGGGGACAGGATCACAGATACGCAGTATTTT
CASKGDRITDTQYF
>TRBJ1-1|TRBD1|TRBV19|.
TGTGCCAGTAGTAGGACAGGGGCCCGGACTGAAGCTTTCTTT
CASSRTGARTEAFF
>TRBJ2-3|.|TRBV18|.
TGTGCCAGCTCACCGATGAGCGGGAGCACAGATACGCAGTATTTT
CASSPMSGSTDTQYF
>TRBJ2-1|TRBD2|TRBV9|.
TGTGCCAGCAGCGTAGCGGGGGGAAGCTACAATGAGCAGTTCTTC
CASSVAGGSYNEQFF
>TRBJ2-7|.|TRBV6-6|.
TGTGCCAGCAGGGAGGGGCCAAGCGAGCAGTACTTC
CASREGPSEQYF
>TRBJ2-7|TRBD2|TRBV28|.
TGTGCCAGCAGTGCCCGACCGGGACTAGCGGCGGCCCGCTACGAGCAGTACTTC
CASSARPGLAAARYEQYF
>TRBJ1-2|.|TRBV15|.
TGTGCCACCAGCAGTGGGAGTGGGAACTATGGCTACACCTTC
CATSSGSGNYGYTF
>TRBJ2-1|.|TRBV11-3|.
TGTGCCAGCAGCTTAGTACCCGGTGAGCAGTTCTTC
CASSLVPGEQFF